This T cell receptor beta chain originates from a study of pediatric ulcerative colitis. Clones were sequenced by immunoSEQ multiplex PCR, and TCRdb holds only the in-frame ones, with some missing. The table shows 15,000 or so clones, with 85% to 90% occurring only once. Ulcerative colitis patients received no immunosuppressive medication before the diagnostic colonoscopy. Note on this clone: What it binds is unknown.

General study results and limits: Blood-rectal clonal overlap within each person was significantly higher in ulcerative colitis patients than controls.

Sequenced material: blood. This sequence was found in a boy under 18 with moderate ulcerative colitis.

As DNA, the CDR3 is TGTGGTTGGGCGGGGGGGCCAATGGGTAATGAGCAGTTCTTC. Protein product: CGWAGGPMGNEQFF. This chain joins TRBV2 and TRBJ2-1, with 9 bases aligning to TRBD2. The CDR3 runs 14 residues. Germline lookup yields CDR1 SNHLY and CDR2 FYNNEI.